One T cell receptor beta chain is described in this entry. The antigen remains unidentified. This sample was included in a study of OX40 agonist ivuxolimab in advanced cancers. There are 13 residues in the CDR3. Trimming shortened V by 4 bases and J by 2 bases, and 9 bases separated the two germline ends. Germline CDR1 and CDR2: SGHRS and YFSETQ. Profiling relied on immunoSEQ multiplex PCR, and the TCRdb table lists in-frame clones only, not all of them. This table holds 50,000 to 65,000 clones, roughly four fifths found once. Study conclusions and caveats: Nonresponders, in some cases, also had low normalized T-cell clonal expansion.

This clonotype was obtained from an adult with an advanced solid tumor such as melanoma, head and neck, liver or kidney cancer. Specimen: CD4+ or CD8+ T cells sorted from blood, collected in a trial of the OX40 agonist ivuxolimab. The rearrangement uses TRBV5-1 and TRBJ1-1; D remains ambiguous. CDR3 sequence: CASSEGGNTEAFF. CDR3 nucleotide sequence: TGCGCCAGCAGCGAGGGCGGAAACACTGAAGCTTTCTTT.